The 29 T cell receptor beta chains reported below all come from one sample, sequenced in a study of blood T cell repertoires in COVID-19. Sequencing used immunoSEQ multiplex PCR; TCRdb keeps in-frame clones, though not all of them. The sample gives 200,000 to 250,000 clones, around nine tenths of which show up once; approximately 12% is in the top ten. Sequencing was carried out using peripheral blood. These receptors were obtained from a woman between 18 and 29 years old who had recovered from COVID-19.

Remarks on this clone: The junction does not match germline at one end; this may be a read error. The J gene is TRBJ1-1, the V gene TRBV6-2 or TRBV6-3; D not resolved. From germline, CDR1 is MNHEY and CDR2 SVGEGT. The CDR3 extends over 13 amino acids. CDR3 sequence reads: CAGSYSVNTEAFF. As DNA, the CDR3 is TGTGCCGGCAGTTATTCGGTGAACACTGAAGCTTTCTTT.

This rearrangement joins TRBV4-1 to TRBJ2-4; D possibly corresponds to TRBD2 (6 bases). Germline V CDR1 and CDR2: MGHRA, YSYEKL. The length of the CDR3 is 14 residues. The germline V and J ends were trimmed by 3 bases and 7 bases, with 13 bases remaining between them. The CDR3 loop is CASSHPMEGNIQYF. CDR3 nucleotide sequence: TGCGCCAGCAGCCACCCCATGGAGGGTAACATTCAGTACTTC.

The chain links TRBV7-2 to TRBJ2-3; 9 bases match TRBD2. The V segment lost 4 bases and the J segment 3 bases; nucleotides outside the gene matches: 2. CDR3 length: 14 residues. CDR1 is SGHTA, CDR2 FQGNSA, per germline. The CDR3 reads CASSYGLATDTQYF. The DNA of the CDR3 is TGTGCCAGCAGCTACGGACTAGCGACAGATACGCAGTATTTT. The full variable domain, with the rest looked up from reference TRBV7-2 and TRBJ2-3, is GAGVSQSPSNKVTEKGKDVELRCDPISGHTALYWYRQSLGQGLEFLIYFQGNSAPDKSGLPSDRFSAERTGGSVSTLTIQRTQQEDSAVYLCASSYGLATDTQYFGPGTRLTVL.

The V gene is TRBV18, the J gene TRBJ1-1; weak D call: TRBD1 (6 bases). V was cut by 4 bases and J by 5 bases, with 14 bases left in between. The CDR3 spans 14 residues. Germline V CDR1 and CDR2: KGHSH, LQKENI. CDR3 sequence reads: CASSQPRGATEAFF. The CDR3 DNA sequence: TGTGCCAGCTCACAACCTCGGGGGGCTACTGAAGCTTTCTTT.

This sequence joins TRBV6-4 and TRBJ2-1, with 8 bases that match TRBD2. CDR1 is MRHNA, CDR2 SNTAGT, per germline. The CDR3 covers 13 residues. The V segment lost 5 bases and the J segment 6 bases; nucleotides outside the gene matches: 3. CDR3 DNA: TGTGCCAGCAGTCACGGGAGGGCCAATGAGCAGTTCTTC. It specifies CASSHGRANEQFF.

The chain couples TRBV6-2 or TRBV6-3 to TRBJ2-3; 11 bases match TRBD2. Germline-derived CDR1 and CDR2 are MNHEY and SVGEGT. The CDR3 consists of 17 residues. V lost 0 bases to trimming and J lost 6 bases; unmatched junction nucleotides: 8. CDR3 loop: CASSYSQTSGTSDTQYF. Here the CDR3 DNA reads TGTGCCAGCAGTTACTCGCAGACTAGCGGGACTTCCGATACGCAGTATTTT.

The chain combines TRBV27 with TRBJ1-4; 7 bases line up with TRBD1. The CDR3 loop spans 15 amino acids. Per germline, CDR1 MNHEY and CDR2 SMNVEV (reference sequence). After removal of 5 bases from V and 5 bases from J, the junction contained 8 bases not matched to a gene. The CDR3 nucleotides read TGTGCCAGCAGTAAAATCGCAGGGGGAAATGAAAAACTGTTTTTT. It yields the protein CASSKIAGGNEKLFF.

The CDR3: CATSDKLGRTSGTAYNEQFF. CDR3 coding DNA: TGTGCCACCAGTGATAAGCTAGGACGGACTAGCGGGACGGCCTACAATGAGCAGTTCTTC. The chain recombines TRBV24-1 with TRBJ2-1; 12 bases align to TRBD2. This CDR3 contains 20 residues. Germline loops: CDR1 KGHDR, CDR2 SFDVKD. V lost 3 bases, J lost 2 bases, and 13 bases stayed unmatched.

V gene TRBV5-1 combines with J gene TRBJ1-3; D perhaps matches TRBD1 (5 bases). Trimming took off 3 bases at V and 4 bases at J, with 14 bases between the two ends. Germline V gene sequence: CDR1 SGHRS, CDR2 YFSETQ. CDR3 size: 15 residues. The CDR3 DNA is TGCGCCAGCAGCTCTAGAGGGGAGGACGGAAACACCATATATTTT. Translating it yields CASSSRGEDGNTIYF.

This chain's CDR3 is CASSDKDRGYGYTF. Written as DNA, the CDR3 is TGTGCCAGCAGTGATAAGGACAGGGGGTATGGCTACACCTTC. V usage is TRBV25-1 and J usage is TRBJ1-2; 10 nucleotides align to TRBD1. The length of the CDR3 is 14 residues. V trimming: 3 bases; J trimming: 5 bases; junction bases outside the gene matches: 3. Looked up from germline, CDR1 is MGHDK and CDR2 is SYGVNS.

The V call is TRBV11-2, the J call TRBJ1-4; TRBD1 matches at 10 bases. There are 15 residues in the CDR3. Germline V gene data show CDR1 as SGHAT and CDR2 as FQNNGV. Germline trimming cut 5 bases from V and 6 bases from J; bases unmatched to any gene: 6. The CDR3 region is CASSAGTGADEKLFF. The CDR3 DNA reads TGTGCCAGCAGCGCCGGGACAGGGGCTGATGAAAAACTGTTTTTT.

The V gene is TRBV27, the J gene TRBJ2-1; D may be TRBD1 (5 bases). The CDR3 runs to 15 residues. V was trimmed by 5 bases and J by 4 bases, leaving 15 bases between them. From germline, CDR1 is MNHEY and CDR2 SMNVEV (reference sequence). This CDR3 is CASSPGHIGYNEQFF. The CDR3 region has the DNA TGTGCCAGCAGTCCCGGACACATTGGGTACAATGAGCAGTTCTTC.

J is TRBJ1-1 and V is TRBV7-3; TRBD1 agrees at 10 bases. Per germline, CDR1 SGHTA and CDR2 FQGTGA. The CDR3 is made up of 17 amino acids. J lost 2 bases, V lost 2 bases, and 8 bases had no gene match. The CDR3 spells CASSLGRQGASNTEAFF. For the CDR3, the DNA is TGTGCCAGCAGCTTAGGCCGACAGGGGGCGAGTAACACTGAAGCTTTCTTT.

The chain has TRBV2 and TRBJ1-2; D remains ambiguous. CDR1 is SNHLY and CDR2 is FYNNEI in the germline V gene. The V gene lost 7 bases and the J gene lost 3 bases, with 9 bases spanning the gap. The CDR3 consists of 12 residues. Here the CDR3 DNA reads TGTGCCAGCACCGAGGGCGACTATGGCTACACCTTC. Protein product: CASTEGDYGYTF.

The V gene is TRBV4-2, the J gene TRBJ2-1, with D maybe TRBD2 (7 bases). Trimming took off 0 bases at V and 7 bases at J, with 16 bases between the two ends. Germline CDR1 and CDR2: LGHNA and YNFKEQ. The CDR3 has 16 amino acids. The CDR3 reads CASSQEQGGRSNEQFF. In nucleotides, the CDR3 is TGTGCCAGCAGCCAAGAACAGGGAGGGAGGTCGAATGAGCAGTTCTTC.

This clone was counted a single time. V is TRBV7-2 and J is TRBJ2-3; TRBD1 matches 9 bases. CDR1 is SGHTA and CDR2 is FQGNSA in the germline V gene. The junction had 8 bases not matched to a gene; V was cut back by 3 bases and J by 1 base. The CDR3 loop spans 17 amino acids. CDR3 sequence: CASSFTGGWGGTDTQYF. CDR3 nucleotides: TGTGCCAGCAGCTTTACAGGGGGCTGGGGTGGCACAGATACGCAGTATTTT.

This clone was picked up one time. The rearrangement uses TRBV5-1 and TRBJ2-7; 9 positions match TRBD2. Losses at the gene ends were 5 bases for V and 2 bases for J; bases not matched to a gene: 8. Per germline, CDR1 SGHRS and CDR2 YFSETQ. The CDR3 is 15 residues long. CDR3 region: CASSMRLAGTYEQYF. DNA of the CDR3: TGCGCCAGCAGTATGAGGCTAGCGGGAACCTACGAGCAGTACTTC.

This clone showed up many times. J is TRBJ2-1 and V is TRBV27; D gene ambiguous. Germline loops: CDR1 MNHEY, CDR2 SMNVEV (reference sequence). Trimming removed 4 bases from V and 0 bases from J, with 10 bases in between. CDR3 length equals 15 residues. In DNA form, the CDR3 reads TGTGCCAGCAGTTCTCTTAGTGGCTCCTACAATGAGCAGTTCTTC. Amino acids: CASSSLSGSYNEQFF.

CDR3 DNA: TGTGCCAGCAGCATAATGGGGGGGACGAACTCCGGGGAGCTGTTTTTT. Protein: CASSIMGGTNSGELFF. The chain recombines TRBV21-1 with TRBJ2-2; no DNA check was done on the table's D call, TRBD2. TRBV21-1 is reported as a pseudogene. CDR3 length: 16 amino acids.

V gene TRBV10-3 combines with J gene TRBJ1-5; tentative D call: TRBD1 (6 bases). The CDR3 sequence is 14 residues long. Trimming shortened V by 1 base and J by 4 bases, and 8 bases separated the two germline ends. Germline CDR1 reads ENHRY; CDR2 reads SYGVKD. The CDR3: CAISEWQGNQPQHF. The CDR3 region has the DNA TGTGCCATCAGTGAGTGGCAGGGGAATCAGCCCCAGCATTTT.

The chain recombines TRBV6-5 with TRBJ2-1, with TRBD2 matching 11 bases. The germline V gene has CDR1 MNHEY and CDR2 SVGAGI. This CDR3 has 15 amino acids. J gave up 7 bases and V 0 bases, and 2 bases lay outside the gene matches. The CDR3 DNA follows: TGTGCCAGCAGTTACTCCGGGACTAGCGGAAATGAGCAGTTCTTC. Translation gives CASSYSGTSGNEQFF.

This chain joins TRBV6-5 and TRBJ2-1; the match to TRBD2 covers 7 bases. V dropped 0 bases and J dropped 9; count of bases not matched to a gene: 11. The CDR3 is 16 residues long. Germline loops: CDR1 MNHEY, CDR2 SVGAGI. DNA for the CDR3: TGTGCCAGCAGTTACTCGAAGGTAGCGGGCCCGTCTGAGCAGTTCTTC. Translating it yields CASSYSKVAGPSEQFF.

In DNA form, the CDR3 reads TGCGCCAGCAGGCCTATTGGGGGGGCCGGAAACACCATATATTTT. Translated: CASRPIGGAGNTIYF. The chain couples TRBV5-1 to TRBJ1-3; maybe TRBD1 (6 bases). The germline V and J ends were trimmed by 5 bases and 4 bases, with 16 bases remaining between them. CDR3 size: 15 residues. Germline lookup yields CDR1 SGHRS and CDR2 YFSETQ.

This chain connects TRBV19 to TRBJ1-2; 7 bases agree with TRBD1. Trimming removed 4 bases from V and 3 bases from J; junction bases left unmatched: 5. CDR3 size: 14 residues. Looked up from germline, CDR1 is LNHDA and CDR2 is SQIVND (reference sequence). The CDR3 loop is CASSTGTAYYGYTF. The CDR3 nucleotides are TGTGCCAGTAGTACGGGGACAGCTTACTATGGCTACACCTTC.

The chain uses TRBV5-1 and TRBJ2-1; 7 positions agree with TRBD1. With 4 bases clipped from V and 7 bases from J, the junction kept 8 bases outside the gene matches. The CDR3 runs 14 residues. CDR1 is SGHRS and CDR2 is YFSETQ in the germline V gene. The CDR3 bases are TGCGCCAGCAGCCTAGGGACAGAAATAAATGAGCAGTTCTTC. Translation gives CASSLGTEINEQFF. The complete variable domain, with remaining parts taken from reference TRBV5-1 and TRBJ2-1, reads KAGVTQTPRYLIKTRGQQVTLSCSPISGHRSVSWYQQTPGQGLQFLFEYFSETQRNKGNFPGRFSGRQFSNSRSEMNVSTLELGDSALYLCASSLGTEINEQFFGPGTRLTVL.

The rearrangement uses TRBV7-2 and TRBJ2-7; TRBD2 might be the D (5 bases). The V end was cut by 1 base, the J end by 0 bases, with 16 bases between. Germline V gene data show CDR1 as SGHTA and CDR2 as FQGNSA. This CDR3 contains 17 residues. CDR3 nucleotide sequence: TGTGCCAGCAGCTTAGGGATATCGCGGGCGCGCTCCTACGAGCAGTACTTC. Protein product: CASSLGISRARSYEQYF. The variable domain in full, completed from reference TRBV7-2 and TRBJ2-7, reads GAGVSQSPSNKVTEKGKDVELRCDPISGHTALYWYRQSLGQGLEFLIYFQGNSAPDKSGLPSDRFSAERTGGSVSTLTIQRTQQEDSAVYLCASSLGISRARSYEQYFGPGTRLTVT.

The V gene is TRBV7-9, the J gene TRBJ2-7; tentative D call: TRBD2 (5 bases). The length of the CDR3 is 12 residues. Trimming stripped 5 bases from V and 2 bases from J, with 7 bases between. Germline V gene data show CDR1 as SEHNR and CDR2 as FQNEAQ (reference sequence). The CDR3 region is CASSTGAYEQYF. The CDR3 bases are TGTGCCAGCAGCACCGGGGCCTACGAGCAGTACTTC. The full variable domain, completed using reference TRBV7-9 and TRBJ2-7, is DTGVSQNPRHKITKRGQNVTFRCDPISEHNRLYWYRQTLGQGPEFLTYFQNEAQLEKSRLLSDRFSAERPKGSFSTLEIQRTEQGDSAMYLCASSTGAYEQYFGPGTRLTVT.

The rearrangement joins TRBV7-6 to TRBJ1-6; D unresolved. Trimming pared 5 bases from V and 9 bases from J, leaving 17 bases between. Germline loops: CDR1 SGHVS, CDR2 FNYEAQ. CDR3 size: 15 residues. The CDR3 loop reads CASSHLDPNFSPLHF. The CDR3 nucleotides read TGTGCCAGCAGCCACCTTGATCCTAATTTTTCACCCCTCCACTTT. Drawing the rest from reference TRBV7-6 and TRBJ1-6, the complete variable domain is GAGVSQSPRYKVTKRGQDVALRCDPISGHVSLYWYRQALGQGPEFLTYFNYEAQQDKSGLPNDRFSAERPEGSISTLTIQRTEQRDSAMYRCASSHLDPNFSPLHFGNGTRLTVT.

The chain carries TRBV7-3 and TRBJ2-1, with 8 bases identical to TRBD2. The CDR3 is made up of 16 amino acids. Per the germline V gene, CDR1 is SGHTA and CDR2 is FQGTGA. J gave up 5 bases and V 1 base, and 7 bases lay outside the gene matches. The chain's CDR3 is CASSLISSGLNNEQFF. CDR3 sequence (DNA): TGTGCCAGCAGCTTAATCTCTAGCGGGCTAAACAATGAGCAGTTCTTC.